This T cell receptor beta chain is from a study of response to subunit inactivated influenza vaccine. TCRdb independently ran MiXCR on the RT-PCR reads; one entry per CDR3 protein. The repertoire holds 500,000 to 750,000 distinct CDR3 sequences, with about 15% as singletons. Note on this clonotype: What it recognizes is unknown.

This CDR3 region has 16 residues. V lost 7 bases to trimming and J lost 3 bases; unmatched junction nucleotides: 13. Germline V gives CDR1 SGHVS, CDR2 FQNEAQ. Broader study findings: New T cells are recruited in small numbers by each seasonal influenza vaccination, according to the authors' suggestion.

The sample was PBMCs from blood, taken about 11 days after vaccination. This chain connects TRBV7-8 to TRBJ2-5, with 8 bases lining up with TRBD2. The TCR sequence derives from a man in his fifties or sixties who received an inactivated influenza vaccine. The CDR3 is CASISRGGASKETQYF. DNA of the CDR3: TGTGCCAGCATCTCACGGGGGGGGGCGAGTAAAGAGACCCAGTACTTC.